The 22 T cell receptor beta chains below come from one sample, sequenced in a study of T cell responses to AZD1222 COVID-19 vaccine. Some clones are missing from TCRdb's copy, which holds only in-frame ones; the method was immunoSEQ multiplex PCR. This table has roughly 72,000 clones, 85% appearing once. The material was peripheral blood, obtained on day 0 of AZD1222 vaccination. The receptors come from an adult in good health.

The V and J genes are TRBV5-6 and TRBJ1-2, with TRBD1 as a possible D gene (5 bases). From germline, CDR1 is SGHDT and CDR2 YYEEEE. The CDR3 has 16 amino acids. Between the trimmed V and J ends, which lost 0 bases and 4 bases, there was a span of 16 bases. The CDR3 region has the DNA TGTGCCAGCAGCTTGGATGGGGGATCAGGGTTCTATGGCTACACCTTC. Translating it yields CASSLDGGSGFYGYTF.

V usage is TRBV7-7 and J usage is TRBJ2-6; TRBD1 agrees at 7 bases. V lost 5 bases to trimming and J lost 4 bases; unmatched junction nucleotides: 11. The CDR3 spans 17 residues. Germline V gene lookup returns CDR1 SSHAT and CDR2 FNYEAQ (reference sequence). The CDR3 nucleotides are TGTGCCAGCAGCCCCGGGACAGCTAAAGCAGGGGCCAACGTCCTGACTTTC. Residues: CASSPGTAKAGANVLTF.

The chain uses TRBV30 and TRBJ1-1; D not resolved. Germline V gene data show CDR1 as GTSNPN and CDR2 as SVGIG (reference sequence). The germline V and J ends were trimmed by 0 bases and 4 bases, with 12 bases remaining between them. The CDR3 runs 14 residues. CDR3 sequence reads: CAWSVGGGSTEAFF. CDR3 nucleotides: TGTGCCTGGAGTGTGGGTGGAGGGTCCACTGAAGCTTTCTTT.

This chain connects TRBV4-1 to TRBJ1-2; D gene unclear. The CDR3 loop spans 16 amino acids. The V end lost 1 base, the J end lost 8 bases, and 20 bases lay between the germline ends. Germline CDR1 and CDR2: MGHRA and YSYEKL. The CDR3 protein is CASSQVETSFRLGYTF. CDR3 DNA: TGCGCCAGCAGCCAAGTTGAGACCAGTTTTAGGCTAGGCTACACCTTC.

This rearrangement joins TRBV4-1 to TRBJ1-2; TRBD1 matches 8 bases. Per the germline V gene, CDR1 is MGHRA and CDR2 is YSYEKL. V lost 5 bases and J lost 7; bases outside the gene matches: 15. The CDR3 covers 16 residues. CDR3 coding DNA: TGCGCCAGCAGCGACCGGGACGACAGGGGACGTTTTGGCTACACCTTC. Amino acids: CASSDRDDRGRFGYTF.

This rearrangement joins TRBV15 to TRBJ1-2; 8 bases are a match to TRBD1. The CDR3 spans 16 residues. Germline V CDR1 and CDR2: LNHNV, YYDKDF (reference sequence). V lost 2 bases and J lost 3; bases outside the gene matches: 8. The CDR3 sequence is CATSRTTGEEYYGYTF. CDR3 sequence (DNA): TGTGCCACCAGCAGAACGACAGGGGAGGAGTACTATGGCTACACCTTC.

The chain couples TRBV5-6 to TRBJ1-2; D may be TRBD1 (5 bases). Germline CDR1 SGHDT, CDR2 YYEEEE. The CDR3 is made up of 15 amino acids. With 4 bases removed from V and 0 bases from J, the gap between germline ends came to 13 bases. The CDR3: CASSPVGRTNYGYTF. The CDR3 nucleotides read TGTGCCAGCAGCCCTGTGGGACGGACTAACTATGGCTACACCTTC.

The rearrangement joins TRBV7-2 to TRBJ1-4; D is unclear. Trimming removed 5 bases at V and 0 bases at J, with 10 bases between. The germline V gene encodes CDR1 SGHTA and CDR2 FQGNSA. This CDR3 spans 15 amino acids. CDR3 residues: CASSQRGSTNEKLFF. DNA of the CDR3: TGTGCCAGCAGCCAAAGAGGTTCAACTAATGAAAAACTGTTTTTT.

The chain employs TRBV5-5 and TRBJ1-1, with a tentative D call TRBD1 (5 bases). CDR3 length: 14 amino acids. Germline-derived CDR1 and CDR2 are SGHKS and YYEKEE (reference sequence). Deletions cut 0 bases from V and 3 bases from J, with 9 bases between. DNA for the CDR3: TGTGCCAGCAGCTTGGTAGTGGGGGACACTGAAGCTTTCTTT. The encoded protein is CASSLVVGDTEAFF.

This chain connects TRBV5-1 to TRBJ2-1, with 10 bases lining up with TRBD1. Germline-derived CDR1 and CDR2 are SGHRS and YFSETQ. The V gene end was trimmed by 4 bases and the J gene end by 6 bases; junction bases not matched to a gene: 4. The CDR3 runs to 14 residues. The CDR3 nucleotides are TGCGCCAGCAGCCCCGGGACAGGGGCCAATGAGCAGTTCTTC. Translation gives CASSPGTGANEQFF.

The rearrangement links TRBV29-1 to TRBJ2-7; D not resolved. There are 12 residues in the CDR3. Looked up from germline, CDR1 is SQVTM and CDR2 is ANQGSEA. Trimming removed 7 bases from V and 1 base from J, with 11 bases in between. The CDR3 protein is CSAALISYEQYF. DNA for the CDR3: TGCAGCGCCGCCCTGATTTCCTACGAGCAGTACTTC.

The genes are TRBV5-4 and TRBJ2-3; weak D call: TRBD2 (6 bases). Germline-derived CDR1 and CDR2 are SGHNT and YYREEE (reference sequence). The V and J ends lost 3 bases and 2 bases respectively, with 7 bases between them. The CDR3 loop spans 13 amino acids. The CDR3 protein is CASSWGLTDTQYF. The CDR3 nucleotides read TGTGCCAGCAGCTGGGGACTCACAGATACGCAGTATTTT.

V usage is TRBV3-1 (or the pseudogene TRBV3-2) and J usage is TRBJ2-7; perhaps D is TRBD1 or TRBD2 (7 bases each). CDR3 length equals 15 residues. From germline, CDR1 is LGHDT and CDR2 YNNKEL (reference sequence). The V and J ends lost 6 bases and 4 bases respectively, with 19 bases between them. CDR3 coding DNA: TGTGCCAGCAGGGACACCGGGACAGCGGGATACGAGCAGTACTTC. Residues: CASRDTGTAGYEQYF.

J is TRBJ1-2 and V is TRBV12-5, with D perhaps TRBD1 (5 bases). Germline V gene sequence: CDR1 LGHNT, CDR2 FRNRAP. With 6 bases removed from V and 1 base from J, the gap between germline ends came to 6 bases. The length of the CDR3 is 12 residues. The CDR3 region has the DNA TGTGCTAGTGGGGGGGTTAACTATGGCTACACCTTC. Its translation is CASGGVNYGYTF.

The chain couples TRBV19 to TRBJ1-1; TRBD1 is a possible D gene (6 bases). Germline-derived CDR1 and CDR2 are LNHDA and SQIVND (reference sequence). This CDR3 is built from 12 residues. The V and J ends lost 11 bases and 6 bases respectively, with 16 bases between them. CDR3 nucleotides: TGTGCCTCCAGGGGTGGCCACTCTGAAGCTTTCTTT. As protein: CASRGGHSEAFF.

V gene TRBV6-5 combines with J gene TRBJ2-5, with D unclear. V lost 6 bases and J lost 5, with 10 bases in between. The CDR3 runs 12 residues. Per the germline V gene, CDR1 is MNHEY and CDR2 is SVGAGI. CDR3 residues: CASSHSRETQYF. CDR3 coding DNA: TGTGCCAGCAGCCATTCTAGGGAGACCCAGTACTTC.

The chain is built from TRBV6-4 and TRBJ1-2; no clear D gene. Germline V gene sequence: CDR1 MRHNA, CDR2 SNTAGT. The V end was cut by 3 bases, the J end by 10 bases, with 12 bases between. This CDR3 region has 12 residues. The CDR3 sequence: CASSDRSDSYTF. The CDR3 DNA is TGTGCCAGCAGTGATCGGTCAGATTCCTACACCTTC.

The chain couples TRBV10-3 to TRBJ2-3; TRBD2 is a possible D gene (6 bases). Germline CDR1 and CDR2: ENHRY and SYGVKD. The CDR3 totals 15 residues. Trimming removed 7 bases at V and 1 base at J, with 15 bases between. The CDR3 sequence: CAINDGGRGTDTQYF. The CDR3 DNA reads as TGTGCCATCAATGACGGGGGAAGGGGCACAGATACGCAGTATTTT.

The chain is built from TRBV6-5 and TRBJ1-2; 7 bases line up with TRBD1. Trimming at V came to 5 bases and at J to 7 bases, leaving 7 bases not matched to a gene. The CDR3 runs 13 residues. Germline CDR1 and CDR2: MNHEY and SVGAGI. The CDR3 region has the DNA TGTGCCAGCAGTCCCCAACAGGGGTCTGGCTACACCTTC. Residues: CASSPQQGSGYTF.

This chain uses TRBV5-6 with TRBJ2-7; D possibly corresponds to TRBD2 (6 bases). Per germline, CDR1 SGHDT and CDR2 YYEEEE. The CDR3 sequence is 15 residues long. Trimming pared 6 bases from V and 3 bases from J, leaving 19 bases between. The CDR3 spells CASTGGLATNYEQYF. The CDR3 bases are TGTGCCAGCACCGGTGGGCTAGCGACCAACTACGAGCAGTACTTC.

The V and J genes are TRBV6-1 and TRBJ2-7; D gene unclear. The CDR3 has 12 amino acids. The V gene's germline CDR1 is MNHNS and CDR2 SASEGT. Trimming stripped 1 base from V and 6 bases from J, with 7 bases between. Written as DNA, the CDR3 is TGTGCCAGCAGTGAAGGGGTTGGCGAGCAGTACTTC. Translating gives CASSEGVGEQYF.

The V call is TRBV19, the J call TRBJ2-2, with D possibly being TRBD1 (6 bases). The CDR3 has 16 amino acids. The V end lost 3 bases, the J end lost 4 bases, and 15 bases lay between the germline ends. Germline V lookup: CDR1 LNHDA, CDR2 SQIVND (reference sequence). DNA of the CDR3: TGTGCCAGTAGTATTGGACAGCTCGTCGTCACCGGGGAGCTGTTTTTT. Its translation is CASSIGQLVVTGELFF.